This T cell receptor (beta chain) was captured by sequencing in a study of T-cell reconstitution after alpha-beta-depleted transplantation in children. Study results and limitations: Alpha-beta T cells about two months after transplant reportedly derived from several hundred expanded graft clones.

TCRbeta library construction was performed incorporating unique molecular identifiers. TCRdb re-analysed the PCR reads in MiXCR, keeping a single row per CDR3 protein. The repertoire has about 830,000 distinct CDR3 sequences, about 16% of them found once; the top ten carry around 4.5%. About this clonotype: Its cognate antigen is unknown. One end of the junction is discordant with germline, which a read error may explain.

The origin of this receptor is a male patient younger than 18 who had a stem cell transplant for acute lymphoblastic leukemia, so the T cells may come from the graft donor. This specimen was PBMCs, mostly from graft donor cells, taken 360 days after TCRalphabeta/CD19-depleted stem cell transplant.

The CDR3 DNA follows: TGTGCCAGCAGTTTCCCCCAGCGGTCCTACAGTGAGCAGTTCTTC. Protein product: CASSFPQRSYSEQFF. The genes are TRBV12-3 or TRBV12-4 and TRBJ2-1; TRBD2 might be the D (5 bases). The CDR3 consists of 15 residues.